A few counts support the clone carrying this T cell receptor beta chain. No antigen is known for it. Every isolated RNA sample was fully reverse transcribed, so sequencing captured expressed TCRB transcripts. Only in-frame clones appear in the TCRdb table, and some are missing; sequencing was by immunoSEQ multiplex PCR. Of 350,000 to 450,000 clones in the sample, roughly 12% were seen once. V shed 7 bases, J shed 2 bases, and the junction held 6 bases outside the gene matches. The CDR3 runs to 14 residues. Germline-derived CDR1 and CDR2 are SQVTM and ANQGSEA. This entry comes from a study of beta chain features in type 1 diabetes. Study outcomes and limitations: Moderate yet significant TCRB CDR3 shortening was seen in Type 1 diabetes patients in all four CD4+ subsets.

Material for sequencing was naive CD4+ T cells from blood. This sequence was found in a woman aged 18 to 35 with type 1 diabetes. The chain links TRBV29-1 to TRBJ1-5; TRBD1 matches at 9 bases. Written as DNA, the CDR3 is TGCAGCGCCCTGGGACAGGGTGGCAATCAGCCCCAGCATTTT. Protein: CSALGQGGNQPQHF.